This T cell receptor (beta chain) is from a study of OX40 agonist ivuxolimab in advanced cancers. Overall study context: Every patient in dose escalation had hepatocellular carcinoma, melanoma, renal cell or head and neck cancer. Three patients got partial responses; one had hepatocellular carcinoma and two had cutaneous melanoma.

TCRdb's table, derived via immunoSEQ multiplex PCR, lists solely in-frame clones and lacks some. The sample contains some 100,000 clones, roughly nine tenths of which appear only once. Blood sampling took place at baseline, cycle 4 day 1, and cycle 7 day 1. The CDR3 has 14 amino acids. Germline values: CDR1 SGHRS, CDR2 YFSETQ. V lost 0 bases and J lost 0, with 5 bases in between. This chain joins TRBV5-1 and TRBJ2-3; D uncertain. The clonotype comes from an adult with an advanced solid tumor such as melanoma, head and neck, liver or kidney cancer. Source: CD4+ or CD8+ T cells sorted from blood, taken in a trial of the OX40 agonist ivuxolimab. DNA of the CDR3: TGCGCCAGCAGCTTGGAGACTAGCACAGATACGCAGTATTTT. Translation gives CASSLETSTDTQYF.